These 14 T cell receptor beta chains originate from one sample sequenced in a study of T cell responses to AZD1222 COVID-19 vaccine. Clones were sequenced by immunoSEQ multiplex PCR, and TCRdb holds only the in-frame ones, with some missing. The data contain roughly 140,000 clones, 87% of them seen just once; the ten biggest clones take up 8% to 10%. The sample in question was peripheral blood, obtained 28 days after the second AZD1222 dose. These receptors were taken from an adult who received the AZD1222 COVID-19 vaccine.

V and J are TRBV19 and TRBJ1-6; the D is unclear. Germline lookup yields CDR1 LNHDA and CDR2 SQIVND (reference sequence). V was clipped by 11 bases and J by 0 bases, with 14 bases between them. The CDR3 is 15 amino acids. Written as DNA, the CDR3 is TGTGCCTCAGGAGCTGGAAACTCCTATAATTCACCCCTCCACTTT. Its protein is CASGAGNSYNSPLHF.

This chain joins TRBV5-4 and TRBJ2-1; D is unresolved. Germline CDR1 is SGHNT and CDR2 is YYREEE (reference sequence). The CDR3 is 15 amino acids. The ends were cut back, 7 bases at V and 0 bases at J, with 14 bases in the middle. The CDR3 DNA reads TGTGCCAGCTCCCGATCCACGGACTCCTACAATGAGCAGTTCTTC. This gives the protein CASSRSTDSYNEQFF.

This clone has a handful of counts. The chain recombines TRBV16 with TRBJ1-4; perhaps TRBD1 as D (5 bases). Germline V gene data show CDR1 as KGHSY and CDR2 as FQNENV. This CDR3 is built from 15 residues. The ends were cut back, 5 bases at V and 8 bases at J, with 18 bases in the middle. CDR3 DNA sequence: TGTGCCAGCAGCACGGCACAGGAGAAGGGGGAAAAACTGTTTTTT. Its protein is CASSTAQEKGEKLFF. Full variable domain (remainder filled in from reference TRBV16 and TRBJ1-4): GEEVAQTPKHLVRGEGQKAKLYCAPIKGHSYVFWYQQVLKNEFKFLISFQNENVFDETGMPKERFSAKCLPNSPCSLEIQATKLEDSAVYFCASSTAQEKGEKLFFGSGTQLSVL.

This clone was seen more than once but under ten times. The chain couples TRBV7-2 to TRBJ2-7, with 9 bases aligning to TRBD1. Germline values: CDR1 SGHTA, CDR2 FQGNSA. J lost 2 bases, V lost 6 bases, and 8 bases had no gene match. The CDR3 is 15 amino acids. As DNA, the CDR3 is TGTGCCAGCAGTTACGGGACAGGGAATACCTACGAGCAGTACTTC. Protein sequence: CASSYGTGNTYEQYF.

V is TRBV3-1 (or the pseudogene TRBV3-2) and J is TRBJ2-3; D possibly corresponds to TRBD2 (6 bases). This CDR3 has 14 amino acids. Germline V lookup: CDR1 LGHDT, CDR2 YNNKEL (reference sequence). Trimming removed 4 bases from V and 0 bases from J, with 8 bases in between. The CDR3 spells CASSRGTSTDTQYF. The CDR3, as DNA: TGTGCCAGCAGCCGGGGGACTAGCACAGATACGCAGTATTTT.

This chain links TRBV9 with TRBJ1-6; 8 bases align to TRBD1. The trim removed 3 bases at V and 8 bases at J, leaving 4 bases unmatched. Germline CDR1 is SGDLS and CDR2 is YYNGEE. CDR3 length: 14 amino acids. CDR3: CASSELGQDSPLHF. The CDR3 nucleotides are TGTGCCAGCAGCGAATTGGGACAGGATTCACCCCTCCACTTT.

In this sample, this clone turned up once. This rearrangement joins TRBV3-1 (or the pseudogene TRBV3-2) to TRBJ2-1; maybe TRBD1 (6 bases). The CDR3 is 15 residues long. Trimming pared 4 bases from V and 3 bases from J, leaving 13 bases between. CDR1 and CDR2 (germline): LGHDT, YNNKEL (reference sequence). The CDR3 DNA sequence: TGTGCCAGCAGCCGCCAGACAGGAGGCTACAATGAGCAGTTCTTC. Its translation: CASSRQTGGYNEQFF.

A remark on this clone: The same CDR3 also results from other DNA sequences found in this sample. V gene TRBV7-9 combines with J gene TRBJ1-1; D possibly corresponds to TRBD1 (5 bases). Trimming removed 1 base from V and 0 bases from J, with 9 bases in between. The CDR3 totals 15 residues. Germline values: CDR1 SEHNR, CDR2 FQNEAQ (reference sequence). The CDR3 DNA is TGTGCCAGCAGCTTAGGACAGTTGATGAACACTGAAGCTTTCTTT. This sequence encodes CASSLGQLMNTEAFF.

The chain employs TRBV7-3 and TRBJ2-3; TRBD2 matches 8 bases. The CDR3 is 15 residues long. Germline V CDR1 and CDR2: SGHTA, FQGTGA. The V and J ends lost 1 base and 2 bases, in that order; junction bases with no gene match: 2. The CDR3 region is CASSLRRGDTDTQYF. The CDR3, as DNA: TGTGCCAGCAGCTTAAGGCGGGGGGACACAGATACGCAGTATTTT.

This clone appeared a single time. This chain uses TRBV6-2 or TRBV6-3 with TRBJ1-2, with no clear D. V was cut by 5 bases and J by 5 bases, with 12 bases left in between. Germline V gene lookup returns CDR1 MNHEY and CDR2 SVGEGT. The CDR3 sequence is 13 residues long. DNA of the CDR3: TGTGCCAGCAGTATCACAGCGAGTTATGGCTACACCTTC. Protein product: CASSITASYGYTF.

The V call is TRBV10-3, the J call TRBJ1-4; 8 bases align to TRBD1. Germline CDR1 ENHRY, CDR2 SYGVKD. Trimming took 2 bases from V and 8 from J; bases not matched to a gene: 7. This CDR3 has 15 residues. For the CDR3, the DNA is TGTGCCATCAGTGAGGCCCCCACAGGGGGGGAAAAACTGTTTTTT. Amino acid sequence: CAISEAPTGGEKLFF.

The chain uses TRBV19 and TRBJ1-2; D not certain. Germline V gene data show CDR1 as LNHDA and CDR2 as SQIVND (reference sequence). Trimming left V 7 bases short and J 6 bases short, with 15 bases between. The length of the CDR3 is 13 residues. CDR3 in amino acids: CASNVRDLDGYTF. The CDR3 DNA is TGTGCCAGTAATGTCCGAGACTTGGATGGCTACACCTTC.

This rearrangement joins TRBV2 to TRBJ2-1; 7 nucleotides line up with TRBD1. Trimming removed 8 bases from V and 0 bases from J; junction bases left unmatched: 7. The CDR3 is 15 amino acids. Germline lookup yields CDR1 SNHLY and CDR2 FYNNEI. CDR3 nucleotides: TGTGCCAGCGGACCCGGGACAGCCTCCTACAATGAGCAGTTCTTC. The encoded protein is CASGPGTASYNEQFF.

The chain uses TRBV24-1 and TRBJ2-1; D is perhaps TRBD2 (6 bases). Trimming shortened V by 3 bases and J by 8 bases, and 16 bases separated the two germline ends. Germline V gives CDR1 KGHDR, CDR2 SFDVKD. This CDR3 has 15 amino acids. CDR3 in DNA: TGTGCCACCAGTGATAGTCGGGGCCCGGGGGATGAGCAGTTCTTC. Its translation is CATSDSRGPGDEQFF.